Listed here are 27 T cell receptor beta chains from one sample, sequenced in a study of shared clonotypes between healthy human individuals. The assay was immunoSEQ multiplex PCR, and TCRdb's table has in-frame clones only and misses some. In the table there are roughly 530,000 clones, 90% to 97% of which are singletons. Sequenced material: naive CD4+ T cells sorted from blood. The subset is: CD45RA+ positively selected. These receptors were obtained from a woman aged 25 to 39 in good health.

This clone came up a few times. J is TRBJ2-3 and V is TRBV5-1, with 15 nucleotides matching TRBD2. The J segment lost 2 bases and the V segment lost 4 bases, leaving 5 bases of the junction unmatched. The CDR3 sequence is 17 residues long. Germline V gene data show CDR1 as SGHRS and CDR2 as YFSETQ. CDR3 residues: CASSLGLAGGTTDTQYF. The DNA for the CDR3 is TGCGCCAGCAGCCTGGGACTAGCGGGAGGAACCACAGATACGCAGTATTTT.

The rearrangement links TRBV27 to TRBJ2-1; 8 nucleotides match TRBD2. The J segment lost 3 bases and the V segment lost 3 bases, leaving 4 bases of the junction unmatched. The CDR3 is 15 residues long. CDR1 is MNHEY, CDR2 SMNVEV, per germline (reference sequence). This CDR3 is CASSFLREVYNEQFF. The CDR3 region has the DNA TGTGCCAGCAGTTTCTTGCGGGAGGTCTACAATGAGCAGTTCTTC.

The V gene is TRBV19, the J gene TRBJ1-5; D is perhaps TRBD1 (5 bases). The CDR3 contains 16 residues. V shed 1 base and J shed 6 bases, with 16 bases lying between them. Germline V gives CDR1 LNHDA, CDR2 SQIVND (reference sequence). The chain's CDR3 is CASSIVGTVRSQPQHF. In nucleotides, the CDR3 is TGTGCCAGTAGTATAGTGGGGACCGTACGGAGTCAGCCCCAGCATTTT.

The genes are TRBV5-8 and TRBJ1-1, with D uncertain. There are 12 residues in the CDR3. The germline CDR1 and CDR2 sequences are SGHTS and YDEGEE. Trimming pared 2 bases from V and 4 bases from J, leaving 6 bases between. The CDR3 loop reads CASSFLRTEAFF. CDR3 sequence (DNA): TGTGCCAGCAGCTTTCTCCGCACTGAAGCTTTCTTT.

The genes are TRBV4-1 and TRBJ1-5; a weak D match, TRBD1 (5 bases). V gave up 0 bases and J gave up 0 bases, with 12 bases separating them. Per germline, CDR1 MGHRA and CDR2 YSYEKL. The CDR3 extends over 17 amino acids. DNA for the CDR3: TGCGCCAGCAGCCAAGATACTATGACAGATAGCAATCAGCCCCAGCATTTT. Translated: CASSQDTMTDSNQPQHF.

CDR3 region: CASLTSGTDTQYF. The CDR3 DNA sequence: TGTGCCAGCCTCACTAGCGGCACAGATACGCAGTATTTT. The gene calls are TRBV2 and TRBJ2-3; TRBD2 agrees at 7 bases. This CDR3 spans 13 amino acids. Trimming at V came to 8 bases and at J to 1 base, leaving 3 bases not matched to a gene. Germline CDR1 is SNHLY and CDR2 is FYNNEI. The full variable domain, with the rest looked up from reference TRBV2 and TRBJ2-3, is EPEVTQTPSHQVTQMGQEVILRCVPISNHLYFYWYRQILGQKVEFLVSFYNNEISEKSEIFDDQFSVERPDGSNFTLKIRSTKLEDSAMYFCASLTSGTDTQYFGPGTRLTVL.

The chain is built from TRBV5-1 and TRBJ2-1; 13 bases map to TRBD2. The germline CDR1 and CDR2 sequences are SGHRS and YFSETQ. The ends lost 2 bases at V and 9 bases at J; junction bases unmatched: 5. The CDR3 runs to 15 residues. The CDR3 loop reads CASSLGLAGAPEQFF. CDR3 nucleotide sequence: TGCGCCAGCAGCTTAGGACTAGCGGGAGCGCCTGAGCAGTTCTTC.

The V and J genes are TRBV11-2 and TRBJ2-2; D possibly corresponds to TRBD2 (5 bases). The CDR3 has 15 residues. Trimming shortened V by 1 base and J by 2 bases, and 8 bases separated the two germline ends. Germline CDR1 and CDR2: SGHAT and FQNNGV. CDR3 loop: CASSLVTGNTGELFF. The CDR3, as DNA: TGTGCCAGCAGCTTAGTGACGGGAAACACCGGGGAGCTGTTTTTT.

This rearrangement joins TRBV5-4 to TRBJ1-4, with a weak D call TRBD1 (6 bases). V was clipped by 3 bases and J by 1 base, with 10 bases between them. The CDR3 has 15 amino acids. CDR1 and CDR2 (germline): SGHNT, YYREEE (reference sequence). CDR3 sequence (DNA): TGTGCCAGCAGCTCGGGACAACAAACTAATGAAAAACTGTTTTTT. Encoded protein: CASSSGQQTNEKLFF.

Written as DNA, the CDR3 is TGTGCCAGCAGCCGAGGGAATCGCGACACTGAAGCTTTCTTT. Amino acid sequence: CASSRGNRDTEAFF. This rearrangement joins TRBV7-8 to TRBJ1-1; no firm D call. The CDR3 totals 14 residues. Germline assignment: CDR1 SGHVS and CDR2 FQNEAQ. Trimming left V 5 bases short and J 3 bases short, with 13 bases between.

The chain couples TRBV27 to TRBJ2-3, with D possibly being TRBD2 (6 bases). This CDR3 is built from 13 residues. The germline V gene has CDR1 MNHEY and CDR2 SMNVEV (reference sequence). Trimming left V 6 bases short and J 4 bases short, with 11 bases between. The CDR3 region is CASSLLASDTQYF. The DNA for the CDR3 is TGTGCCAGCAGCTTACTAGCATCAGATACGCAGTATTTT.

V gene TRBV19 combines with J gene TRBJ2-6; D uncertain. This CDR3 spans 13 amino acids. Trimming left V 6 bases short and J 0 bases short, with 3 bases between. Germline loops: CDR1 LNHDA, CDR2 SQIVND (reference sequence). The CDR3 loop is CASRNSGANVLTF. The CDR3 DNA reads TGTGCCAGTAGGAACTCTGGGGCCAACGTCCTGACTTTC.

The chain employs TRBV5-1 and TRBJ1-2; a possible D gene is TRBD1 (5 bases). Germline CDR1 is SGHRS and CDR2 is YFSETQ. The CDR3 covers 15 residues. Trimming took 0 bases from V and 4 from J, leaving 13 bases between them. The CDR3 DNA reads TGCGCCAGCAGCTTGGCCGGAGGGGATGGCTATGGCTACACCTTC. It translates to CASSLAGGDGYGYTF.

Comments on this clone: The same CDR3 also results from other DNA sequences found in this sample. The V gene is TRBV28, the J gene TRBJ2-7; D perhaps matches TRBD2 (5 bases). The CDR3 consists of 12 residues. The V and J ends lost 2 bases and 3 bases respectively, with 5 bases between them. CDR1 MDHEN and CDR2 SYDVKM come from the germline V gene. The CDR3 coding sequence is TGTGCCAGCAGTTTACGGGGCTACGAGCAGTACTTC. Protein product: CASSLRGYEQYF.

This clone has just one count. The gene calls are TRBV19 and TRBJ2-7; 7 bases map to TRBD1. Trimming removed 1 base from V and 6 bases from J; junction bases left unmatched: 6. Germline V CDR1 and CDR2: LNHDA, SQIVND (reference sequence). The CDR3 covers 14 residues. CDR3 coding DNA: TGTGCCAGTAGTATAGGGCAGGGGGTCTCCGAGCAGTACTTC. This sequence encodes CASSIGQGVSEQYF.

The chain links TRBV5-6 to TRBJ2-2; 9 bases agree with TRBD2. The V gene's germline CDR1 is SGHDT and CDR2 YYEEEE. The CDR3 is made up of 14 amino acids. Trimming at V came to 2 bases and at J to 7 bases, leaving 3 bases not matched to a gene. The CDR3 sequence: CASSFSGSIGELFF. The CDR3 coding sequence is TGTGCCAGCAGCTTTAGCGGGAGTATCGGGGAGCTGTTTTTT.

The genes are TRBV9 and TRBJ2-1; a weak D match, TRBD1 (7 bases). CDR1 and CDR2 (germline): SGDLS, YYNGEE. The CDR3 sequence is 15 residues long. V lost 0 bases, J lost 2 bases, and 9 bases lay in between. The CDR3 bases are TGTGCCAGCAGCGTAGCAGGGGGGACCTACAATGAGCAGTTCTTC. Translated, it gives CASSVAGGTYNEQFF.

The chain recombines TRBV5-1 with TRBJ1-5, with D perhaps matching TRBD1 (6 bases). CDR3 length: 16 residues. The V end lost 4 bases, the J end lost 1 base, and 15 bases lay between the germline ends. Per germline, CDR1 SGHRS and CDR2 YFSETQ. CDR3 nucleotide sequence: TGCGCCAGCAGCCCCAGTGGGGGGGCGAGCAATCAGCCCCAGCATTTT. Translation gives CASSPSGGASNQPQHF.

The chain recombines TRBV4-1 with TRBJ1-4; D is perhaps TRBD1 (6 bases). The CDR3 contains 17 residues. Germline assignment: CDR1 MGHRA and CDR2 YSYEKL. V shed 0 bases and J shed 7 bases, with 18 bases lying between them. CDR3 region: CASSQDAGRGVGEKLFF. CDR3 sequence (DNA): TGCGCCAGCAGCCAAGATGCCGGCAGGGGCGTTGGTGAAAAACTGTTTTTT.

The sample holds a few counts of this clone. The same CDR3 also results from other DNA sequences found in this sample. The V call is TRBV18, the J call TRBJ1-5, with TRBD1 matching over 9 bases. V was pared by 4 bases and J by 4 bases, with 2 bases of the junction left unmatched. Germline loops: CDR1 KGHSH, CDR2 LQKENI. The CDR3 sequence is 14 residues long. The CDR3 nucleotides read TGTGCCAGCTCACAGGGGACAGGGAATCAGCCCCAGCATTTT. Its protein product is CASSQGTGNQPQHF.

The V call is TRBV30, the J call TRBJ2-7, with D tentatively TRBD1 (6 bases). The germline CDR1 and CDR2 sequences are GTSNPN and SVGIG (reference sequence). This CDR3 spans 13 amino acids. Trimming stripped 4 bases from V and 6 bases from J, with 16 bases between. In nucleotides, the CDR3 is TGTGCCTGGACGAGGGGGTTAGCCGGCGAGCAGTACTTC. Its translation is CAWTRGLAGEQYF.

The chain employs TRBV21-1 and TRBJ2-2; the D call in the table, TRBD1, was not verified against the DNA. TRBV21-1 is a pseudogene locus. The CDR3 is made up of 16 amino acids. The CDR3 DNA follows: TGTGCCAGCATTCGACAGGGGGCGGTTGACACCGGGGAGCTGTTTTTT. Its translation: CASIRQGAVDTGELFF.

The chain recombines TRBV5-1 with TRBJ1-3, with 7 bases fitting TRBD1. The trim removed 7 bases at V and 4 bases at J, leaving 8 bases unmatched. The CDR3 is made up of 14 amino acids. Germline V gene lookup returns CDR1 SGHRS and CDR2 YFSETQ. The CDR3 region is CASAFGTDGNTIYF. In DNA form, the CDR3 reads TGCGCCAGCGCTTTCGGGACAGACGGAAACACCATATATTTT.

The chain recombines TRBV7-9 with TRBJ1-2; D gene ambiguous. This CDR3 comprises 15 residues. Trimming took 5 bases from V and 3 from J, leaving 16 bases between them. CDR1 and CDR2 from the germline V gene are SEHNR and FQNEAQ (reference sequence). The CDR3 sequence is CASSQYTRTDYGYTF. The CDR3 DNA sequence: TGTGCCAGCAGCCAATACACTCGAACGGACTATGGCTACACCTTC.

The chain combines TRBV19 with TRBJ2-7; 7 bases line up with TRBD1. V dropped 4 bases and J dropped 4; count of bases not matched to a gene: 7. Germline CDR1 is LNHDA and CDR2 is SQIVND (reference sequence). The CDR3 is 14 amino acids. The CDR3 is CASSKVGTAYEQYF. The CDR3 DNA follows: TGTGCCAGTAGTAAGGTCGGGACAGCTTACGAGCAGTACTTC.

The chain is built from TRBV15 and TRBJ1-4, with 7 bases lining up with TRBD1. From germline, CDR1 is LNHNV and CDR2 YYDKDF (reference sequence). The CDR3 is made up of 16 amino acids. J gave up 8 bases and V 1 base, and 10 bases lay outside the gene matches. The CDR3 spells CATSRARRQGREKLFF. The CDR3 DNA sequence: TGTGCCACCAGCAGAGCGAGGCGACAGGGACGCGAAAAACTGTTTTTT.

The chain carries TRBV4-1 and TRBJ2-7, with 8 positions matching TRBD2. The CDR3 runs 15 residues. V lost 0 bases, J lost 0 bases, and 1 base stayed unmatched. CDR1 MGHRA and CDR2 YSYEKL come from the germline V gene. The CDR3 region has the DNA TGCGCCAGCAGCCAAGATGGGACTAGCTCCTACGAGCAGTACTTC. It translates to CASSQDGTSSYEQYF.